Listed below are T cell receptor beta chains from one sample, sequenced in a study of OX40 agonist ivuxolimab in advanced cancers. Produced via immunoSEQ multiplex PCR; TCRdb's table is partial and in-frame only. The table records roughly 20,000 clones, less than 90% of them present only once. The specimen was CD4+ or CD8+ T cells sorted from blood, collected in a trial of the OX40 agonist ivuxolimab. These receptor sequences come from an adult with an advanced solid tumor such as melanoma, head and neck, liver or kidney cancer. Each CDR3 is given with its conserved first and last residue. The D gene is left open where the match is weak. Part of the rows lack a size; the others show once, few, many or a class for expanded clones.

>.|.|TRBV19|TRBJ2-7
TGTGCCAGTAGTATAGCTTACTCCTACGAGCAGTACTTC
CASSIAYSYEQYF
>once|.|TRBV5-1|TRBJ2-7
TGCGCCAGCAGCGATGACAAAACCAAGTTCGAGCAGTACTTC
CASSDDKTKFEQYF
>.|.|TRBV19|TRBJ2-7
TGTGCCAGTACCCCCAGGAGCGCGGAGTTCTACGAGCAGTACTTC
CASTPRSAEFYEQYF
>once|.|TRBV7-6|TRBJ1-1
TGTGCCAGCAGCTTGGGAGCGGGGGGGCCGGCTGAAGCTTTCTTT
CASSLGAGGPAEAFF
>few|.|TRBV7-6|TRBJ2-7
TGTGCCAGCAGCCCGGGCCCGGACTACGAGCAGTACTTC
CASSPGPDYEQYF
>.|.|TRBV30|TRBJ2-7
TGTGCCTGGACCCCCAGGAGGGGGGAGCAGTACTTC
CAWTPRRGEQYF
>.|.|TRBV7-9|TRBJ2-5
TGTGCCAGCAGCTTAGTCGTGGGCGCGGAGACCCAGTACTTC
CASSLVVGAETQYF
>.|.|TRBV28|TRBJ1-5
TGTGCCAGCAGCGGGGACGGGTATAGCAATCAGCCCCAGCATTTT
CASSGDGYSNQPQHF
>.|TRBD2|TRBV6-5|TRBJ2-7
TGTGCCAGCAGTTACAGCCTCCAGCGGGAGGTTGAGCAGTACTTC
CASSYSLQREVEQYF
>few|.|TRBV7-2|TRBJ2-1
TGTGCCAGCAGCCCCCGACCACCGAATGAGCAGTTCTTC
CASSPRPPNEQFF
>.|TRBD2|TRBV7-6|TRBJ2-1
TGTGCCAGCGCGATTTCTCTAGCGGGAGCCAATGAGCAGTTCTTC
CASAISLAGANEQFF
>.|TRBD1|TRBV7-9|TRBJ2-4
TGTGCCAGCAGCTTAGGGGAGGGACAGGGAGGCAAAAACATTCAGTACTTC
CASSLGEGQGGKNIQYF
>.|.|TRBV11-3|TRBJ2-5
TGTGCCAGCAGCTTTGGGCCAACAGGGATTGAGACCCAGTACTTC
CASSFGPTGIETQYF
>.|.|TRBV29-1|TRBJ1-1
TGCAGCGTTGTGGGGGGCAAGAGAGTCACTGAAGCTTTCTTT
CSVVGGKRVTEAFF
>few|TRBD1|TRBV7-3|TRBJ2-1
TGTGCCAGCAGCTTATCAAGGGACAGTTACAATGAGCAGTTCTTC
CASSLSRDSYNEQFF
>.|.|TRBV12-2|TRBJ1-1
TGTGCAAGTCGCTCCACTGGACAAAGCAACACTGAAGCTTTCTTT
CASRSTGQSNTEAFF
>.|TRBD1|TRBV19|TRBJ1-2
TGTGCCAGTAGTAGTGACAGGGAACACTATGGCTACACCTTC
CASSSDREHYGYTF
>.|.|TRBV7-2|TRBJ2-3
TGTGCCAGCAGCTTAGCTTTATTGGCGGGTCTCACAGATACGCAGTATTTT
CASSLALLAGLTDTQYF
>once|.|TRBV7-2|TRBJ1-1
TGTGCCAGCAGCTTAAAGGGTGGGAACACTGAAGCTTTCTTT
CASSLKGGNTEAFF
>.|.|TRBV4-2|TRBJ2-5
TGTGCCAGCAGCCAAGATGGTCGAGAGACCCAGTACTTC
CASSQDGRETQYF
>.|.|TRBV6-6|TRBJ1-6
TGTGCCAGCTCCTTAACGGAGAGAAATTCACCCCTCCACTTT
CASSLTERNSPLHF
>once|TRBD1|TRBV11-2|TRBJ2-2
TGTGCCAGCAGAAAACCGGGACAGGGGTTCCCCGGGGAGCTGTTTTTT
CASRKPGQGFPGELFF
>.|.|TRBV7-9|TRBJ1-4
TGTGCCAGCAGCGGGGCCAGGCTGTTTTTT
CASSGARLFF
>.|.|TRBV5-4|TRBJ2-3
TGTGCCAGCAGGGTAGCAGATACGCAGTATTTT
CASRVADTQYF
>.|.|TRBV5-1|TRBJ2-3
TGCGCCAGCAGCTTGGACGGATCTAGCACAGATACGCAGTATTTT
CASSLDGSSTDTQYF
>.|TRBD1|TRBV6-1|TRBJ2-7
TGTGCCAGCAGTGACCGACAGGGGGGAAGATGGGAGCAGTACTTC
CASSDRQGGRWEQYF
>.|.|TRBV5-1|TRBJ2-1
TGCGCCAGCAGCTTGGTCGGGACTGGCAGTGAGCAGTTCTTC
CASSLVGTGSEQFF
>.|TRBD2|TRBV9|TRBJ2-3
TGTGCCAGCAGCGTAGTAGGTGGGACCGGGACTAGCGGGAGGACGCAGTATTTT
CASSVVGGTGTSGRTQYF
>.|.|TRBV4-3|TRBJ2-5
TGCGCCAGCAGCCAAGATCTGGAAGAGACCCAGTACTTC
CASSQDLEETQYF
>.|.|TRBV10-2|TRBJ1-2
TGCGCCAGCAGTGTGACCAGGAATGCAATCTATGGCTACACCTTC
CASSVTRNAIYGYTF
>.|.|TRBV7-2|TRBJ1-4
TGTGCCAGCAGCTCAAAGGGGGGGGTCGGGCTGTTTTTT
CASSSKGGVGLFF
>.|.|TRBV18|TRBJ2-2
TGTGCCAGCTCACCAGTCGTCGGGGAGCTGTTTTTT
CASSPVVGELFF
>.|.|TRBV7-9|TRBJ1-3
TGTGCCAGCAGCTTAGCTACACGACCCGGAAACACCATATATTTT
CASSLATRPGNTIYF
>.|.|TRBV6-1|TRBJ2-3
TGTGCCAGCAGTGCCTACAGGGTAGGTGGAGATACGCAGTATTTT
CASSAYRVGGDTQYF
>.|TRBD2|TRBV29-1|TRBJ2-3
TGCAGCGCGACTAGCGGGGGGTTCACAGATACGCAGTATTTT
CSATSGGFTDTQYF
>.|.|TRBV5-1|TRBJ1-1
TGCGCCAGCAGCTTGAGACAGCAGAACACTGAAGCTTTCTTT
CASSLRQQNTEAFF
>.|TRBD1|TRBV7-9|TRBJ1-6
TGTGCCAGCAGCCAGGGGACAGTTCCCTATAATTCACCCCTCCACTTT
CASSQGTVPYNSPLHF
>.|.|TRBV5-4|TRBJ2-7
TGTGCCAGCAGCCCGCTCAACCACTACGAGCAGTACTTC
CASSPLNHYEQYF
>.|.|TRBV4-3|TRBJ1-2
TGCGCCAGCAGCCAATCAGGGTTATATGGCTACACCTTC
CASSQSGLYGYTF
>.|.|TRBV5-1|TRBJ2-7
TGCGCCAGCAGCCCCGGGGACCCCTCCTACGAGCAGTACTTC
CASSPGDPSYEQYF
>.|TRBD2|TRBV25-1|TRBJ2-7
TGTGCCAGCACTAGCGGGAGTTACGAGCAGTACTTC
CASTSGSYEQYF
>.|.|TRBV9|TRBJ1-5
TGTGCCAGCAGCGACTCTCCCCCGGTCTATAGCAATCAGCCCCAGCATTTT
CASSDSPPVYSNQPQHF
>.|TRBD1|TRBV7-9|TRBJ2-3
TGTGCCAGCAGCCCGGGACAGGGTGCGGCAGATACGCAGTATTTT
CASSPGQGAADTQYF